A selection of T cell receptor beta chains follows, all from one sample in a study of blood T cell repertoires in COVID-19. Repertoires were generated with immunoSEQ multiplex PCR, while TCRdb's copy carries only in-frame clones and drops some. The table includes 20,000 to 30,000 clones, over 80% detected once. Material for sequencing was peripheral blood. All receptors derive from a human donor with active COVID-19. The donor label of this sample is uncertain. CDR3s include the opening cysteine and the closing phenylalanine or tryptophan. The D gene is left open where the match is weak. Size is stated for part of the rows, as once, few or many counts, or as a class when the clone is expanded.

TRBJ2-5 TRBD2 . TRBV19 TGTGCCAGTAGTCTCGGGACTAGCGGGGGGGCCCGGGAGACCCAGTACTTC CASSLGTSGGARETQYF
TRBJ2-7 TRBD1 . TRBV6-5 TGTGCCAGCACCAGGTCTACAGGGGCCTACGAGCAGTACTTC CASTRSTGAYEQYF
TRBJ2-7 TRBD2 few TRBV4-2 TGTGCCAGCAGCCAAGATAGCGGGGGGGCCTACGAGCAGTACTTC CASSQDSGGAYEQYF
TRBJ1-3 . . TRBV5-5 TGTGCCAGCAGCTTGGTAGCTACACGCAAAGACTCTGGAAACACCATATATTTT CASSLVATRKDSGNTIYF
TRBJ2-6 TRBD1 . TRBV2 TGTGCCAGCAGGGCGACAGGGGCTGGGGCCAACGTCCTGACTTTC CASRATGAGANVLTF
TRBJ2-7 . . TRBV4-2 TGTGCCAGCAGCCAAGAAGAATTAGTGCAGCAGTACTTC CASSQEELVQQYF
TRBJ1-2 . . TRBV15 TGTGCCACCACCGACGGACTCTATGGCTACACCTTC CATTDGLYGYTF
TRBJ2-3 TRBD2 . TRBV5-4 TGTGCCAGCAGCCGAACTAGCGAAAGCACAGATACGCAGTATTTT CASSRTSESTDTQYF
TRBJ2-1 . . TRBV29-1 TGCAGCGTTTCCGCGTCGACTGATGACAATGAGCAGTTCTTC CSVSASTDDNEQFF
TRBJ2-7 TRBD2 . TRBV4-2 TGTGCCAGCAGCCAAGGTCGACTAGCGGCCTACGAGCAGTACTTC CASSQGRLAAYEQYF